These 21 T cell receptor beta chains came from one sample sequenced in a study of cytomegalovirus exposure and HLA in healthy donors. Researchers ran the PCR with 60 Vbeta and 13 Jbeta primers. Profiling relied on immunoSEQ multiplex PCR, and the TCRdb table lists in-frame clones only, not all of them. The table records 200,000 to 250,000 clones, roughly four fifths of them present only once. The material sequenced was PBMCs. The receptors stem from a woman aged 40 to 50 in good health and CMV-seronegative.

This chain joins TRBV28 and TRBJ1-1, with 9 positions matching TRBD1. J was trimmed by 5 bases and V by 2 bases; bases with no gene match: 9. This CDR3 is 16 amino acids long. Germline V gives CDR1 MDHEN, CDR2 SYDVKM. CDR3 in amino acids: CASSLIGTGWGTEAFF. For the CDR3, the DNA is TGTGCCAGCAGTTTAATCGGGACAGGGTGGGGGACTGAAGCTTTCTTT.

This clone came up a few times. This chain uses TRBV4-1 with TRBJ1-1, with 8 positions matching TRBD1. The length of the CDR3 is 12 residues. The V and J ends lost 4 bases and 10 bases, in that order; junction bases with no gene match: 5. From germline, CDR1 is MGHRA and CDR2 YSYEKL. The CDR3 here is CASSPGQGSAFF. The CDR3, as DNA: TGCGCCAGCAGCCCCGGACAGGGTTCAGCTTTCTTT.

The chain is built from TRBV19 and TRBJ2-3; tentative D call: TRBD2 (7 bases). Trimming removed 8 bases at V and 7 bases at J, with 13 bases between. Germline assignment: CDR1 LNHDA and CDR2 SQIVND (reference sequence). This CDR3 region has 12 residues. For the CDR3, the DNA is TGTGCCAGTGCGGGGGACACGAATACGCAGTATTTT. This codes for CASAGDTNTQYF.

The chain combines TRBV28 with TRBJ2-3; no clear D gene. The CDR3 contains 13 residues. The germline CDR1 and CDR2 sequences are MDHEN and SYDVKM. V lost 10 bases to trimming and J lost 2 bases, with 13 bases between them. The CDR3 protein is CATRSAPTDTQYF. CDR3 nucleotide sequence: TGTGCCACTAGAAGTGCCCCCACAGATACGCAGTATTTT.

V gene TRBV6-6 combines with J gene TRBJ2-5; the D gene is possibly TRBD1 (7 bases). The V gene lost 2 bases and the J gene lost 5 bases, with 12 bases spanning the gap. CDR1 and CDR2 (germline): MNHNY, SVGAGI (reference sequence). The CDR3 spans 14 residues. In nucleotides, the CDR3 is TGTGCCAGCAGTTACCAGACAGGGAGGGAGACCCAGTACTTC. The encoded protein is CASSYQTGRETQYF.

This chain links TRBV29-1 with TRBJ2-1, with 9 bases lining up with TRBD2. V lost 6 bases to trimming and J lost 6 bases; unmatched junction nucleotides: 9. Looked up from germline, CDR1 is SQVTM and CDR2 is ANQGSEA. The length of the CDR3 is 14 residues. The CDR3 DNA sequence: TGCAGCGTAGAGACTAGCGGTCGGGTCAATGAGCAGTTCTTC. It is translated as CSVETSGRVNEQFF.

The genes are TRBV11-2 and TRBJ2-6; 8 bases are a match to TRBD1. The length of the CDR3 is 16 residues. Germline V gene data show CDR1 as SGHAT and CDR2 as FQNNGV. V shed 5 bases, J shed 3 bases, and the junction held 6 bases outside the gene matches. The CDR3: CASSPMDRVGANVLTF. CDR3 nucleotide sequence: TGTGCCAGCAGCCCTATGGACAGGGTTGGGGCCAACGTCCTGACTTTC.

The chain uses TRBV5-4 and TRBJ1-4; maybe TRBD1 (6 bases). Trimming took off 4 bases at V and 4 bases at J, with 14 bases between the two ends. Germline CDR1 and CDR2: SGHNT and YYREEE (reference sequence). CDR3 length: 15 residues. The CDR3 nucleotides are TGTGCCAGCAGCAGGTCGACAGGACTTAATGAAAAACTGTTTTTT. It encodes CASSRSTGLNEKLFF. Full variable domain (outside the CDR3, taken from reference TRBV5-4 and TRBJ1-4): ETGVTQSPTHLIKTRGQQVTLRCSSQSGHNTVSWYQQALGQGPQFIFQYYREEENGRGNFPPRFSGLQFPNYSSELNVNALELDDSALYLCASSRSTGLNEKLFFGSGTQLSVL.

This clone was picked up a small number of times. V usage is TRBV11-2 and J usage is TRBJ1-4; weak D call: TRBD1 (5 bases). V was cut by 5 bases and J by 2 bases, with 18 bases left in between. The CDR3 consists of 17 residues. Germline loops: CDR1 SGHAT, CDR2 FQNNGV. The chain's CDR3 is CASSNRARGATNEKLFF. Written as DNA, the CDR3 is TGTGCCAGCAGCAACCGTGCCCGCGGGGCGACTAATGAAAAACTGTTTTTT.

This chain joins TRBV6-4 and TRBJ2-2; D ambiguous. This CDR3 comprises 14 residues. V was clipped by 10 bases and J by 5 bases, with 17 bases between them. CDR1 is MRHNA and CDR2 is SNTAGT in the germline V gene. The DNA of the CDR3 is TGTGCCACCGCTACACGGAGTCGTACCGGGGAGCTGTTTTTT. It specifies CATATRSRTGELFF.

V usage is TRBV6-6 and J usage is TRBJ1-1, with 10 bases that match TRBD1. This CDR3 has 16 amino acids. Per the germline V gene, CDR1 is MNHNY and CDR2 is SVGAGI (reference sequence). V lost 4 bases and J lost 0; bases outside the gene matches: 5. The CDR3, as DNA: TGTGCCAGCAGTTCCCGGGACAGGGGACTGAACACTGAAGCTTTCTTT. This codes for CASSSRDRGLNTEAFF.

The CDR3 here is CASSEGLDYEQYF. DNA of the CDR3: TGTGCCAGCAGTGAGGGACTTGACTACGAGCAGTACTTC. The chain links TRBV25-1 to TRBJ2-7, with D maybe TRBD2 (6 bases). CDR1 MGHDK and CDR2 SYGVNS come from the germline V gene. The V and J ends lost 3 bases and 3 bases respectively, with 9 bases between them. The CDR3 is 13 residues long.

V usage is TRBV27 and J usage is TRBJ1-5; possibly TRBD1 for D (6 bases). CDR1 and CDR2 (germline): MNHEY, SMNVEV (reference sequence). This CDR3 spans 16 amino acids. Trimming pared 5 bases from V and 0 bases from J, leaving 14 bases between. CDR3 nucleotides: TGTGCCAGCAGTGATGTAACAGGGCTTAGCAATCAGCCCCAGCATTTT. Encoded protein: CASSDVTGLSNQPQHF.

This rearrangement joins TRBV6-4 to TRBJ2-1; tentatively, D is TRBD2 (6 bases). V lost 2 bases and J lost 4, with 15 bases in between. The CDR3 contains 16 residues. The germline V gene has CDR1 MRHNA and CDR2 SNTAGT. CDR3 in amino acids: CASSDRATRFYNEQFF. The CDR3 region has the DNA TGTGCCAGCAGTGACAGGGCGACTAGATTTTACAATGAGCAGTTCTTC.

The chain couples TRBV2 to TRBJ1-1, with unresolved D. CDR3 length: 14 amino acids. V gave up 4 bases and J gave up 0 bases, with 9 bases separating them. In germline, CDR1 is SNHLY, CDR2 FYNNEI. The CDR3 nucleotides are TGTGCCAGCAGTGTTGCCAGGATGAACACTGAAGCTTTCTTT. The encoded protein is CASSVARMNTEAFF.

V and J are TRBV5-4 and TRBJ1-2; 9 bases are a match to TRBD1. The trim removed 4 bases at V and 4 bases at J, leaving 2 bases unmatched. Per the germline V gene, CDR1 is SGHNT and CDR2 is YYREEE (reference sequence). The CDR3 is made up of 13 amino acids. The CDR3 spells CASSVGQGYGYTF. In DNA, the CDR3 is TGTGCCAGCAGCGTGGGACAGGGCTATGGCTACACCTTC.

This chain joins TRBV19 and TRBJ2-7; 8 nucleotides align to TRBD1. This CDR3 region has 15 residues. The V and J ends lost 5 bases and 4 bases, in that order; junction bases with no gene match: 10. CDR1 is LNHDA, CDR2 SQIVND, per germline (reference sequence). The CDR3 DNA reads as TGTGCCAGTAGTGAAACTACAGGGGGTATTTACGAGCAGTACTTC. Amino acids: CASSETTGGIYEQYF.

This chain connects TRBV5-1 to TRBJ1-4, with 9 bases identical to TRBD1. There are 14 residues in the CDR3. J gave up 6 bases and V 2 bases, and 2 bases lay outside the gene matches. The V gene's germline CDR1 is SGHRS and CDR2 YFSETQ. The CDR3 DNA reads TGCGCCAGCAGCTTACGGACAGGGGATGAAAAACTGTTTTTT. This encodes CASSLRTGDEKLFF.

The V gene is TRBV11-2, the J gene TRBJ1-1, with TRBD1 as a possible D gene (5 bases). Trimming cost V 1 base and J 1 base, with 13 bases left between them. The germline gives CDR1 SGHAT, CDR2 FQNNGV. The CDR3 spans 16 residues. For the CDR3, the DNA is TGTGCCAGCAGCTTAGCAGACAGAAGAAAGAACACTGAAGCTTTCTTT. This gives the protein CASSLADRRKNTEAFF. Combining the CDR3 with reference TRBV11-2 and TRBJ1-1 gives the whole variable domain EAGVAQSPRYKIIEKRQSVAFWCNPISGHATLYWYQQILGQGPKLLIQFQNNGVVDDSQLPKDRFSAERLKGVDSTLKIQPAKLEDSAVYLCASSLADRRKNTEAFFGQGTRLTVV.

This chain uses TRBV4-1 with TRBJ2-7; maybe TRBD2 (6 bases). The CDR3 sequence is 15 residues long. The germline V gene encodes CDR1 MGHRA and CDR2 YSYEKL. The V gene lost 0 bases and the J gene lost 3 bases, with 12 bases spanning the gap. Here the CDR3 reads CASSQEFTTSYEQYF. CDR3 DNA: TGCGCCAGCAGCCAAGAGTTCACGACTAGCTACGAGCAGTACTTC.

The chain carries TRBV5-5 and TRBJ2-2; 7 nucleotides align to TRBD1. Germline V gene sequence: CDR1 SGHKS, CDR2 YYEKEE (reference sequence). Trimming took 7 bases from V and 4 from J; bases not matched to a gene: 7. CDR3 length: 14 amino acids. The CDR3 loop is CASDKTGSTGELFF. CDR3 bases: TGTGCCAGCGACAAGACAGGGAGCACCGGGGAGCTGTTTTTT.